This T cell receptor (beta chain) emerged from a study of blood T cell repertoires in COVID-19. The overall study: The analysed material was cDNA or gDNA that came from T cells, B-cell-depleted T cells, or PBMCs.

The CDR3 is 15 amino acids. The germline gives CDR1 SGHTA, CDR2 FQGNSA. Losses at the gene ends were 3 bases for V and 4 bases for J; bases not matched to a gene: 2. As originally analysed: Cell counts per sample came from amplifying reference gene primers. Measured with immunoSEQ multiplex PCR; TCRdb has only the in-frame clones, and not every one. Clone size and V and J calls were adopted from that table, with D and trimming inferred from the DNA. The table includes some 160,000 clones, around 83% detected once. Comment on this clone: Additional DNA sequences in this sample encode the identical CDR3.

The sequence was obtained from a human donor in a cohort sampled during active COVID-19. The chain has TRBV7-2 and TRBJ2-1, with TRBD2 matching 11 bases. The sample was peripheral blood. Here the CDR3 DNA reads TGTGCCAGCAGCTTGACTAGCGGGAAATACAATGAGCAGTTCTTC. Protein product: CASSLTSGKYNEQFF.